These 32 T cell receptor beta chains share one sample of origin, sequenced in a study of T-cell reconstitution after alpha-beta-depleted transplantation in children. The library targeted TCRbeta and was prepared with unique molecular identifiers. TCRdb analysed the PCR reads with MiXCR anew, one entry per CDR3 protein. Among about a million distinct CDR3 sequences listed, roughly 29% were seen once. The starting material was PBMCs, mostly from graft donor cells, obtained 360 days after TCRalphabeta/CD19-depleted stem cell transplant. The receptors were sampled from a boy under two years old who had a stem cell transplant for SCID, so the T cells may come from the graft donor.

CDR3 sequence: CASSQDDGYHNEQFF. Here the CDR3 DNA reads TGTGCCAGCAGCCAAGATGACGGCTACCACAATGAGCAGTTCTTC. The rearrangement uses TRBV14 and TRBJ2-1; the D is unclear. The CDR3 has 15 amino acids. Trimming took off 0 bases at V and 5 bases at J, with 11 bases between the two ends. Germline assignment: CDR1 SGHDN and CDR2 FVKESK.

The table lists this clonotype with a few counts. The V and J genes are TRBV4-3 and TRBJ2-3, with D tentatively TRBD1 (6 bases). This CDR3 has 15 amino acids. Looked up from germline, CDR1 is LGHNA and CDR2 is YSLEER. With 1 base removed from V and 0 bases from J, the gap between germline ends came to 8 bases. The CDR3 sequence is CASSQVGQSTDTQYF. The DNA for the CDR3 is TGCGCCAGCAGCCAAGTAGGACAGAGCACAGATACGCAGTATTTT.

This clonotype was seen a handful of times. This chain uses TRBV7-2 with TRBJ1-1, with D uncertain. The CDR3 totals 13 residues. V lost 1 base, J lost 5 bases, and 8 bases lay in between. CDR1 is SGHTA and CDR2 is FQGNSA in the germline V gene. The CDR3 DNA follows: TGTGCCAGCAGCTTAGAAATGGGAACTGAAGCTTTCTTT. Translating gives CASSLEMGTEAFF. Using reference TRBV7-2 and TRBJ1-1 for the parts outside the CDR3, the full variable domain is GAGVSQSPSNKVTEKGKDVELRCDPISGHTALYWYRQSLGQGLEFLIYFQGNSAPDKSGLPSDRFSAERTGGSVSTLTIQRTQQEDSAVYLCASSLEMGTEAFFGQGTRLTVV.

V gene TRBV7-2 combines with J gene TRBJ2-1; D gene uncertain. The CDR3 spans 14 residues. Germline loops: CDR1 SGHTA, CDR2 FQGNSA. V lost 0 bases to trimming and J lost 3 bases, with 6 bases between them. The CDR3 loop is CASSLAGHYNEQFF. CDR3 nucleotides: TGTGCCAGCAGCTTAGCGGGCCACTACAATGAGCAGTTCTTC.

CDR3 residues: CASSPSPGTANTGELFF. CDR3 DNA sequence: TGTGCCAGCAGCCCTTCCCCCGGGACAGCGAACACCGGGGAGCTGTTTTTT. The chain uses TRBV14 and TRBJ2-2; 7 nucleotides align to TRBD1. Germline CDR1 SGHDN, CDR2 FVKESK. Losses at the gene ends were 4 bases for V and 0 bases for J; bases not matched to a gene: 8. This CDR3 is 17 amino acids long.

This clonotype has more than one count but fewer than ten. In DNA, the CDR3 is TGTGCCAGCTCACCAGGGGGGAGCAGCTCCTACGAGCAGTACTTC. Its protein is CASSPGGSSSYEQYF. This chain uses TRBV18 with TRBJ2-7; D is perhaps TRBD2 (6 bases). Trimming took 2 bases from V and 0 from J, leaving 11 bases between them. This CDR3 is 15 amino acids long. The germline gives CDR1 KGHSH, CDR2 LQKENI.

This clonotype occurred a few times. The rearrangement links TRBV9 to TRBJ2-1; D is uncertain. The germline CDR1 and CDR2 sequences are SGDLS and YYNGEE. This CDR3 is 14 amino acids long. Between the trimmed V and J ends, which lost 0 bases and 6 bases, there was a span of 10 bases. The CDR3: CASSVGAEPNEQFF. DNA of the CDR3: TGTGCCAGCAGCGTAGGGGCGGAGCCCAATGAGCAGTTCTTC.

The chain employs TRBV10-3 and TRBJ2-7; TRBD1 or TRBD2 may be the D gene (5 bases each). Germline V CDR1 and CDR2: ENHRY, SYGVKD. Trimming took 2 bases from V and 0 from J, leaving 11 bases between them. CDR3 size: 15 residues. CDR3: CAISEGTGRSYEQYF. CDR3 DNA: TGTGCCATCAGTGAGGGGACGGGGCGCTCCTACGAGCAGTACTTC.

This clonotype was found a few times. The gene calls are TRBV29-1 and TRBJ2-3; 9 bases line up with TRBD2. This CDR3 has 15 residues. The V segment lost 7 bases and the J segment 2 bases; nucleotides outside the gene matches: 10. The germline V gene encodes CDR1 SQVTM and CDR2 ANQGSEA. The CDR3 here is CSGISGGALTDTQYF. DNA of the CDR3: TGCAGCGGGATTAGCGGGGGAGCTCTCACAGATACGCAGTATTTT.

The V gene is TRBV3-1, the J gene TRBJ2-1, with 8 bases lining up with TRBD2. Trimming at V came to 2 bases and at J to 7 bases, leaving 7 bases not matched to a gene. This CDR3 region has 15 residues. Germline loops: CDR1 LGHDT, CDR2 YNNKEL (reference sequence). CDR3 DNA sequence: TGTGCCAGCAGCCAATGGCGGGGGGTATGGAATGAGCAGTTCTTC. Translated, it gives CASSQWRGVWNEQFF.

Comments on this clonotype: The junction departs from the called germline gene at one end, perhaps through a read error. The chain combines TRBV16 with TRBJ1-1, with 7 nucleotides matching TRBD1. CDR1 KGHSY and CDR2 FQNENV come from the germline V gene. The CDR3 covers 15 residues. CDR3 amino acids: CASTQRVAGGTEAFF. The CDR3 bases are TGTGCCAGCACCCAAAGGGTAGCAGGGGGCACTGAAGCTTTCTTT. Based on the CDR3 plus reference TRBV16 and TRBJ1-1, the full variable domain is GEEVAQTPKHLVRGEGQKAKLYCAPIKGHSYVFWYQQVLKNEFKFLISFQNENVFDETGMPKERFSAKCLPNSPCSLEIQATKLEDSAVYFCASTQRVAGGTEAFFGQGTRLTVV.

This clonotype showed up just a few times. The J gene is TRBJ2-2, the V gene TRBV5-1; D may be TRBD1 (6 bases). CDR3 length equals 14 residues. V lost 6 bases and J lost 6, with 15 bases in between. Germline lookup yields CDR1 SGHRS and CDR2 YFSETQ. In DNA form, the CDR3 reads TGCGCCAGCACGACTTTTACAGGGTCCGGGGAGCTGTTTTTT. Translation gives CASTTFTGSGELFF.

The V gene is TRBV12-3 or TRBV12-4, the J gene TRBJ2-7; 7 bases align to TRBD2. Trimming removed 3 bases from V and 3 bases from J; junction bases left unmatched: 5. This CDR3 is built from 14 residues. The CDR3 region is CASSFRGGLYEQYF. The CDR3 nucleotides read TGTGCCAGCAGTTTTCGCGGGGGACTCTACGAGCAGTACTTC.

This clonotype was detected a few times. The J gene is TRBJ2-4, the V gene TRBV7-3, with 9 bases that match TRBD1. Per germline, CDR1 SGHTA and CDR2 FQGTGA. The CDR3 consists of 14 residues. J gave up 10 bases and V 5 bases, and 9 bases lay outside the gene matches. CDR3 protein: CASSPPGQGLIQYF. CDR3 sequence (DNA): TGTGCCAGCAGCCCTCCGGGACAGGGTCTTATTCAGTACTTC. Full variable domain (missing parts from reference TRBV7-3 and TRBJ2-4): GAGVSQTPSNKVTEKGKYVELRCDPISGHTALYWYRQSLGQGPEFLIYFQGTGAADDSGLPNDRFFAVRPEGSVSTLKIQRTERGDSAVYLCASSPPGQGLIQYFGAGTRLSVL.

The J gene is TRBJ2-1, the V gene TRBV5-1; D is possibly TRBD2 (6 bases). V lost 0 bases to trimming and J lost 5 bases, with 15 bases between them. Germline V lookup: CDR1 SGHRS, CDR2 YFSETQ. The CDR3 is made up of 16 amino acids. CDR3 sequence (DNA): TGCGCCAGCAGCTTGGTTGCAACAGGACTAAACAATGAGCAGTTCTTC. This translates into CASSLVATGLNNEQFF.

This clonotype was detected a few times. The rearrangement links TRBV20-1 to TRBJ2-1; 8 bases match TRBD1. Germline assignment: CDR1 DFQATT and CDR2 SNEGSKA (reference sequence). V shed 0 bases and J 4 bases; nucleotides not matched to a gene: 8. The CDR3 extends over 16 amino acids. CDR3 sequence (DNA): TGCAGTGCTAGAGATTCGATGGACAGGGCATACAATGAGCAGTTCTTC. Translated, it gives CSARDSMDRAYNEQFF.

The chain joins TRBV19 to TRBJ2-5; D not certain. The germline V gene has CDR1 LNHDA and CDR2 SQIVND (reference sequence). Trimming cost V 10 bases and J 2 bases, with 17 bases left between them. The CDR3 loop spans 14 amino acids. The CDR3 is CATLRADSQETQYF. The CDR3 nucleotides are TGTGCCACGCTCCGGGCGGATTCTCAAGAGACCCAGTACTTC.

The chain has TRBV6-5 and TRBJ1-5, with D perhaps matching TRBD1 (5 bases). Per germline, CDR1 MNHEY and CDR2 SVGAGI. The V end lost 5 bases, the J end lost 8 bases, and 10 bases lay between the germline ends. This CDR3 comprises 12 residues. The CDR3 is CASSTPGKPQHF. DNA for the CDR3: TGTGCCAGCAGTACCCCAGGGAAGCCCCAGCATTTT.

This chain connects TRBV20-1 to TRBJ2-7; D gene uncertain. Between the trimmed V and J ends, which lost 3 bases and 4 bases, there was a span of 13 bases. CDR1 and CDR2 from the germline V gene are DFQATT and SNEGSKA (reference sequence). This CDR3 spans 13 amino acids. The chain's CDR3 is CSARAFGAYEQYF. For the CDR3, the DNA is TGCAGTGCTAGGGCTTTCGGAGCTTACGAGCAGTACTTC.

This clonotype was counted only a few times. This chain connects TRBV20-1 to TRBJ2-5, with 12 bases fitting TRBD2. V shed 2 bases and J 2 bases; nucleotides not matched to a gene: 9. Germline lookup yields CDR1 DFQATT and CDR2 SNEGSKA (reference sequence). The CDR3 sequence is 17 residues long. CDR3 sequence: CSARTASGGAWQETQYF. The CDR3 nucleotides read TGCAGTGCTAGAACCGCTAGCGGGGGGGCCTGGCAAGAGACCCAGTACTTC.

This clonotype turned up a few times. The chain links TRBV12-3 or TRBV12-4 to TRBJ1-2, with a tentative D call TRBD1 (5 bases). The length of the CDR3 is 14 residues. The ends were cut back, 7 bases at V and 2 bases at J, with 14 bases in the middle. CDR3: CASNVRGGNYGYTF. In nucleotides, the CDR3 is TGTGCCAGCAATGTACGTGGGGGAAACTATGGCTACACCTTC.

The chain is built from TRBV5-1 and TRBJ1-1; D perhaps matches TRBD1 (5 bases). In germline, CDR1 is SGHRS, CDR2 YFSETQ. The CDR3 contains 13 residues. V was pared by 6 bases and J by 2 bases, with 11 bases between. CDR3 protein: CASKRQLNTEAFF. In DNA form, the CDR3 reads TGCGCCAGCAAGCGACAGCTAAACACTGAAGCTTTCTTT.

The V call is TRBV28, the J call TRBJ1-4; 10 bases agree with TRBD1. Germline lookup yields CDR1 MDHEN and CDR2 SYDVKM. This CDR3 is 15 amino acids long. The V segment lost 3 bases and the J segment 6 bases; nucleotides outside the gene matches: 4. As DNA, the CDR3 is TGTGCCAGCAGTTTCTCCGGGACAGGGGATGAAAAACTGTTTTTT. The encoded protein is CASSFSGTGDEKLFF.

This clonotype was picked up a small number of times. The chain joins TRBV12-3 or TRBV12-4 to TRBJ2-1; the D gene is possibly TRBD1 (5 bases). With 8 bases removed from V and 0 bases from J, the gap between germline ends came to 11 bases. This CDR3 is built from 14 residues. Here the CDR3 DNA reads TGTGCCAGCTGCAGGGCAAGCTCCTACAATGAGCAGTTCTTC. Translating it yields CASCRASSYNEQFF.

The rearrangement links TRBV12-3 or TRBV12-4 to TRBJ2-2; D tentatively fits TRBD1 or TRBD2 (5 bases each). The CDR3 extends over 15 amino acids. V lost 5 bases and J 7 bases, leaving 17 bases between the germline ends. The CDR3 loop is CASSRGPPSVGELFF. CDR3 nucleotides: TGTGCCAGCAGTAGGGGACCCCCGTCAGTCGGGGAGCTGTTTTTT.

This clonotype was picked up a small number of times. V and J are TRBV2 and TRBJ2-7; D unresolved. Germline CDR1 and CDR2: SNHLY and FYNNEI. V was pared by 7 bases and J by 0 bases, with 10 bases between. The CDR3 consists of 13 residues. The CDR3 DNA follows: TGTGCCAGCATCGACTCAAGCTCCTACGAGCAGTACTTC. Encoded protein: CASIDSSSYEQYF.

J is TRBJ2-2 and V is TRBV29-1; possible D gene TRBD2, 5 bases. This CDR3 contains 16 residues. The germline V gene has CDR1 SQVTM and CDR2 ANQGSEA. V lost 0 bases and J 1 base, leaving 12 bases between the germline ends. The CDR3 spells CSVEELRDGNTGELFF. The CDR3 bases are TGCAGCGTTGAAGAATTGAGGGATGGGAACACCGGGGAGCTGTTTTTT.

This clonotype was picked up many times. The chain joins TRBV14 to TRBJ2-5; 7 bases align to TRBD2. The CDR3 has 16 residues. CDR1 SGHDN and CDR2 FVKESK come from the germline V gene. V was clipped by 0 bases and J by 2 bases; unmatched bases: 6. The CDR3 region has the DNA TGTGCCAGCAGCCAAGATCCCTTGCGGGGGCAAGAGACCCAGTACTTC. Amino acid sequence: CASSQDPLRGQETQYF.

This chain links TRBV9 with TRBJ2-1; tentative D call: TRBD2 (6 bases). The CDR3 runs to 15 residues. V was shortened by 0 bases and J by 4 bases, with 11 bases between the two germline ends. Germline V gene lookup returns CDR1 SGDLS and CDR2 YYNGEE. The CDR3 reads CASSVGGALYNEQFF. The CDR3 DNA reads as TGTGCCAGCAGCGTAGGCGGGGCCCTTTACAATGAGCAGTTCTTC.

This clonotype was seen a handful of times. This sequence joins TRBV9 and TRBJ1-1, with D perhaps matching TRBD1 (6 bases). Germline loops: CDR1 SGDLS, CDR2 YYNGEE. This CDR3 contains 19 residues. V was trimmed by 0 bases and J by 5 bases, leaving 26 bases between them. Here the CDR3 DNA reads TGTGCCAGCAGCGTAGGTTGGGGGGCCGACTATTCAGGGGAGACTGAAGCTTTCTTT. Amino acids: CASSVGWGADYSGETEAFF.

The chain has TRBV6-1 and TRBJ2-3; TRBD2 matches 8 bases. Germline V CDR1 and CDR2: MNHNS, SASEGT. The V and J ends lost 8 bases and 0 bases, in that order; junction bases with no gene match: 7. CDR3 length: 15 residues. This chain's CDR3 is CASGRGGASTDTQYF. The CDR3 coding sequence is TGTGCCAGCGGCCGGGGGGGGGCAAGCACAGATACGCAGTATTTT.

The V call is TRBV5-1, the J call TRBJ2-2; 7 bases match TRBD1. Germline V CDR1 and CDR2: SGHRS, YFSETQ. The CDR3 runs 15 residues. V lost 2 bases to trimming and J lost 3 bases; unmatched junction nucleotides: 4. CDR3 bases: TGCGCCAGCAGCTTTGCCGGGACAGACACCGGGGAGCTGTTTTTT. This gives the protein CASSFAGTDTGELFF. The full variable domain, completed using reference TRBV5-1 and TRBJ2-2, is KAGVTQTPRYLIKTRGQQVTLSCSPISGHRSVSWYQQTPGQGLQFLFEYFSETQRNKGNFPGRFSGRQFSNSRSEMNVSTLELGDSALYLCASSFAGTDTGELFFGEGSRLTVL.